The following is a T cell receptor (beta chain) sequence with its context. No antigen is known for it. Sequencing of TCR beta was performed on blood CD8+ and CD4+ T cells. These data originate in a study of CD8 T cells in Susac syndrome. Germline lookup yields CDR1 SGHNT and CDR2 YYREEE (reference sequence). There are 14 residues in the CDR3. The J segment lost 7 bases and the V segment lost 2 bases, leaving 9 bases of the junction unmatched. Study conclusions and caveats: It was acknowledged in the study that the number of individuals who were included in its TCR sequencing and HLA analysis was relatively small.

The authors reverse transcribed roughly 0.5 to 1 ug RNA with random hexamers. The amplification used immunoSEQ multiplex PCR on TCR beta CDR3; it spanned 54 Vbeta and 13 Jbeta. TCRdb passed the immunoSEQ multiplex PCR reads through MiXCR, listing each CDR3 protein once. The sample includes around 160,000 distinct CDR3 sequences, approximately 92% of them seen just once. The TCR comes from a human donor in good health. The sample was CD4+ T cells from PBMCs. This chain joins TRBV5-4 and TRBJ2-7; TRBD1 aligns across 7 bases. The CDR3 sequence is CASSLHEQGREQYF. DNA for the CDR3: TGTGCCAGCAGCTTACACGAACAGGGGCGTGAGCAGTACTTC.